There are a few counts of the clone carrying this T cell receptor beta chain. The antigen is undetermined. A mixed TRB-A/B primer pool amplified rearranged TRB by multiplex touch-down PCR. TCRdb re-called the multiplex PCR reads through MiXCR, storing one row per CDR3 protein. This table has about 2,100 distinct CDR3 sequences, just under 20% appearing once. The sample originates from a study of T cell repertoires in aging, cancer and after chemotherapy. Broader study findings: Across the chemotherapy interval, each cancer cohort showed higher median generation probability, suggesting thymic rebound. Age-matched healthy donors had significantly more diverse, less clonal blood TCR repertoires than untreated cancer patients. Immunological memory after chemotherapy cannot be judged from the repertoire data.

The CDR3 sequence is 15 residues long. V lost 2 bases to trimming and J lost 11 bases, with 21 bases between them. Germline V CDR1 and CDR2: LGHNT, FRNRAP. TCR beta rearrangements were amplified from peripheral blood genomic DNA. Sequenced input: blood. This TCR was recovered from a human donor with a solid tumor. V usage is TRBV12-5 and J usage is TRBJ1-2; maybe TRBD1 (5 bases). The CDR3 sequence is CASGLSVPSLGGYTF. CDR3 nucleotides: TGTGCTAGTGGTTTGAGTGTTCCCAGTTTGGGGGGTTACACCTTC.